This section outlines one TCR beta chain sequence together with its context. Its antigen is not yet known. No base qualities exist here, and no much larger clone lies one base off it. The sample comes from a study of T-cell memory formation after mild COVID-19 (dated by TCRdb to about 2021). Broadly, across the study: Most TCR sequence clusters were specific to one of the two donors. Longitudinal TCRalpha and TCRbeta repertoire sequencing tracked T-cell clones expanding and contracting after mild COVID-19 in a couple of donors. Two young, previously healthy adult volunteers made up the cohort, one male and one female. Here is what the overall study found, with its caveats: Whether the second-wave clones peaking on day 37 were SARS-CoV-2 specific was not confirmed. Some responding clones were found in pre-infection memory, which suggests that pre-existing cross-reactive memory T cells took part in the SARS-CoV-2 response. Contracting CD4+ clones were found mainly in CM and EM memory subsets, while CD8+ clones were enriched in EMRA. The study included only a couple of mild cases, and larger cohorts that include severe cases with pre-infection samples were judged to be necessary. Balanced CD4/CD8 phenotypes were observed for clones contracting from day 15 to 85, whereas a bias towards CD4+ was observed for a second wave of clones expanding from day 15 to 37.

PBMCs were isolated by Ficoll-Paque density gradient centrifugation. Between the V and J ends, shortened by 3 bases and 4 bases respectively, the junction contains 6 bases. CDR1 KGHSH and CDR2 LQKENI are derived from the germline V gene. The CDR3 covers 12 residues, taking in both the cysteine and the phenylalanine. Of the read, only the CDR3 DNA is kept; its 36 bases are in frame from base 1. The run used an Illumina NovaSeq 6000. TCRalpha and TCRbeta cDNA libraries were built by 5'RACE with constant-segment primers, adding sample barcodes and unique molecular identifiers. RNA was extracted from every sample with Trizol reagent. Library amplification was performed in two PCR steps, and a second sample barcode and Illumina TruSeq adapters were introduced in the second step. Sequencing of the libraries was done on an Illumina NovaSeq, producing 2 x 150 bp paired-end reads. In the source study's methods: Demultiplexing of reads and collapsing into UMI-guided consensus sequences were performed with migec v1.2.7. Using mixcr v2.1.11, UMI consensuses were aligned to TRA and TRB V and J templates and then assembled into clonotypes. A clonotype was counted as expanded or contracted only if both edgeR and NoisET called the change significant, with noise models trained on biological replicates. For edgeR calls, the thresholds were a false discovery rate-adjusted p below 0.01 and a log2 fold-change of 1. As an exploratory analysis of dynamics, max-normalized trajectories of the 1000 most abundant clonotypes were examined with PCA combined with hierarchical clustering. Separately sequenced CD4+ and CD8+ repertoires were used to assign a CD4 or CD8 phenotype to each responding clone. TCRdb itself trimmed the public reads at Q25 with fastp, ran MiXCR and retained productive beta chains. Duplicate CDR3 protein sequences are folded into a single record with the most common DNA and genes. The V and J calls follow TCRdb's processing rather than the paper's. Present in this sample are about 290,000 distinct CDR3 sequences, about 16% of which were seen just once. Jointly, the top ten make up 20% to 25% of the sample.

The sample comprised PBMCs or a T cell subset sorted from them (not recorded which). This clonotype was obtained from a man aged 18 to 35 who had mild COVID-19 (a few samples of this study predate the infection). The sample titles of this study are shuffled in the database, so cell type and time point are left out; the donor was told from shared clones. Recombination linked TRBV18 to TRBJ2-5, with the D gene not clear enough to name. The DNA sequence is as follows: TGTGCCAGCTCACCGACCGTAGAGACCCAGTACTTC. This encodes CASSPTVETQYF.